This TCR beta chain is from a study of persistence of HIV-infected CD4 T cells. Points on this clone: Its antigen is undetermined.

This was the immunoSEQ version 4 assay in survey mode. Sequencing was performed with immunoSEQ multiplex PCR; in TCRdb, only in-frame clones are kept and a portion is missing. Here the sample spans 20,000 to 25,000 clones, under 80% being singletons. The CDR3 covers 15 residues. The germline V gene encodes CDR1 SGHKS and CDR2 YYEKEE (reference sequence). The V end was cut by 0 bases, the J end by 7 bases, with 14 bases between. The stimulus was an HIV-1 Gag 15-mer peptide pool, 1 ug/peptide/mL. Sorting selected CD4+ T cells upregulating both CD40 ligand and CD69. The sequenced sample was CD4+ T cells sorted from PBMCs after roughly 18-hour stimulation, obtained from a patient who received antiretroviral therapy. The chain couples TRBV5-5 to TRBJ1-5; D remains unclear. This clonotype originated in an adult man with HIV who was CMV-seropositive. The CDR3: CASSLGLLEGQPQHF. The CDR3 DNA reads as TGTGCCAGCAGCTTGGGTCTCCTTGAAGGGCAGCCCCAGCATTTT.